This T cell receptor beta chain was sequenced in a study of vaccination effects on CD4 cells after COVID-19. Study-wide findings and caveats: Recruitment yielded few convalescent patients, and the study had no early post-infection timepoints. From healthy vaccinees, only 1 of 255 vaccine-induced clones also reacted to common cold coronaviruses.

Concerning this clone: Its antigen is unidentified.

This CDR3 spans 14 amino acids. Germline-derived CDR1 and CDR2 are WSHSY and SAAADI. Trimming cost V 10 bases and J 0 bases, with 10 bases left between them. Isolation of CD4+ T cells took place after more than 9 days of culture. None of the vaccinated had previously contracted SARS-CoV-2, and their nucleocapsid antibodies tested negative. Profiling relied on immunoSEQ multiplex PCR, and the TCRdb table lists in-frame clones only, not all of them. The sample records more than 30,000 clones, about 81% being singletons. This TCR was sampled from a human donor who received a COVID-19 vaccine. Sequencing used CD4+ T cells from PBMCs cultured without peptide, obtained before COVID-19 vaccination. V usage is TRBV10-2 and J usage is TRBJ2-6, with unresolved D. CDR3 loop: CAIGPDSGANVLTF. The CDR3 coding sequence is TGCGCCATTGGACCGGACTCTGGGGCCAACGTCCTGACTTTC.